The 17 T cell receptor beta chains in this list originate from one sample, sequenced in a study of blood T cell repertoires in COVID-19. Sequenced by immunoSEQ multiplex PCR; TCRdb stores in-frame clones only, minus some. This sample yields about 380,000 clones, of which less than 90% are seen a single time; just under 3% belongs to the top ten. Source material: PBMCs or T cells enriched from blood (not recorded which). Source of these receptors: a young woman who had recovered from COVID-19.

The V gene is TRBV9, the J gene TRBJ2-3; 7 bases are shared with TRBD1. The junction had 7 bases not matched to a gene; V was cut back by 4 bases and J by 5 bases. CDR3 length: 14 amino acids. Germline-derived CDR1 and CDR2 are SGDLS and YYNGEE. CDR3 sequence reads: CASSSTRDRDTQYF. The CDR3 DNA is TGTGCCAGCAGCTCAACCCGGGACAGAGATACGCAGTATTTT. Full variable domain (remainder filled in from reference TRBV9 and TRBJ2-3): DSGVTQTPKHLITATGQRVTLRCSPRSGDLSVYWYQQSLDQGLQFLIQYYNGEERAKGNILERFSAQQFPDLHSELNLSSLELGDSALYFCASSSTRDRDTQYFGPGTRLTVL.

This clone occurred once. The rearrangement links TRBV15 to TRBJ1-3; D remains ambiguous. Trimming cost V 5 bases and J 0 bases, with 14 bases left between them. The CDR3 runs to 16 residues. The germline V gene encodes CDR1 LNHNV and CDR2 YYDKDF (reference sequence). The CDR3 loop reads CATSDQEESSGNTIYF. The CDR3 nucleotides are TGTGCCACCAGCGACCAGGAAGAGAGCTCTGGAAACACCATATATTTT.

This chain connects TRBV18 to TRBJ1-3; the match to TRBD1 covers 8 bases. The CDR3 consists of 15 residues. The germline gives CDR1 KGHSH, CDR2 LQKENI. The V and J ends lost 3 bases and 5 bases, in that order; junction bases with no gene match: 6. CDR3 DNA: TGTGCCAGCTCACCTTCCCAGGGGGCAAGAAACACCATATATTTT. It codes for CASSPSQGARNTIYF.

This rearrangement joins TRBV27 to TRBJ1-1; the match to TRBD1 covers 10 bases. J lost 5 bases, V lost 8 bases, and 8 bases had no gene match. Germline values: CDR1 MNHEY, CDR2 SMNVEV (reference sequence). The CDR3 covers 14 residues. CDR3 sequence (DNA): TGTGCCAGCCTTCCGGGGACAGGGGTTACTGAAGCTTTCTTT. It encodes CASLPGTGVTEAFF.

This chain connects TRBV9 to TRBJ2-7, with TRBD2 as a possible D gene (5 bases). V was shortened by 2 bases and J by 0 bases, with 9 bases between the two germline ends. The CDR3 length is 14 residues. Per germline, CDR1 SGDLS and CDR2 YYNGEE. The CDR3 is CASSVGLASYEQYF. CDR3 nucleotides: TGTGCCAGCAGCGTCGGACTTGCCTCCTACGAGCAGTACTTC.

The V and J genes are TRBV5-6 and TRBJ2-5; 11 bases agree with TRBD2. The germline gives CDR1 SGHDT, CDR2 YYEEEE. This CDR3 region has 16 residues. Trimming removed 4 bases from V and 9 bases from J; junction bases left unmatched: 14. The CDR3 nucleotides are TGTGCCAGCAGCCCTTCAATAGCGGGGGGGTCCAGGGCCCAGTACTTC. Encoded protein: CASSPSIAGGSRAQYF.

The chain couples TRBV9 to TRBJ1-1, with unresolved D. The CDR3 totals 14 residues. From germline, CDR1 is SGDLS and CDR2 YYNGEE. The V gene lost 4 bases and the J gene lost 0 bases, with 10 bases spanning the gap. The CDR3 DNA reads TGTGCCAGCAGCCCTGAGGGCATGAACACTGAAGCTTTCTTT. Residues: CASSPEGMNTEAFF. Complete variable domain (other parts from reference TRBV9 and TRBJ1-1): DSGVTQTPKHLITATGQRVTLRCSPRSGDLSVYWYQQSLDQGLQFLIQYYNGEERAKGNILERFSAQQFPDLHSELNLSSLELGDSALYFCASSPEGMNTEAFFGQGTRLTVV.

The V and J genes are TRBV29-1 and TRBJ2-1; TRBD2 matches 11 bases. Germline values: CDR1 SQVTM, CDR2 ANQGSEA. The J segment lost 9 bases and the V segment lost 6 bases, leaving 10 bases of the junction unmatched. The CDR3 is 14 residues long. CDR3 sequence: CSVGLADYNVEQFF. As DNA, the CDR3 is TGCAGCGTGGGACTAGCGGACTACAATGTTGAGCAGTTCTTC.

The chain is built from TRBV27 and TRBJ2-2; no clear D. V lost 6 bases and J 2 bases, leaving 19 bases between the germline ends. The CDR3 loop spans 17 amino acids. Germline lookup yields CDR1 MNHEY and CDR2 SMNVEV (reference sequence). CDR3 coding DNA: TGTGCCAGCAGCCAACGACTCGTTTGGCCTAACACCGGGGAGCTGTTTTTT. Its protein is CASSQRLVWPNTGELFF.

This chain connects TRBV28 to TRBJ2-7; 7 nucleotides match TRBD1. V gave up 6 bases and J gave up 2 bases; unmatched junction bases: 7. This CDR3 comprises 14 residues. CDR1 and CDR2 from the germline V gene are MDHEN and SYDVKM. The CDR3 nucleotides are TGTGCCAGCAGCAATACAGGGGTTCCCTACGAGCAGTACTTC. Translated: CASSNTGVPYEQYF.

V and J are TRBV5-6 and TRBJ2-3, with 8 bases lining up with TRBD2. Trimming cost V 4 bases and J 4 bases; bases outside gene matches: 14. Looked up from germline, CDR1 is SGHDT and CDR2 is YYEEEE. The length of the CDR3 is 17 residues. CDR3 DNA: TGTGCCAGCAGCGCACCGCTAAGCGGGAGCCGTGCAGATACGCAGTATTTT. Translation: CASSAPLSGSRADTQYF. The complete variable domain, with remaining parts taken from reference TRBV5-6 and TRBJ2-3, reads DAGVTQSPTHLIKTRGQQVTLRCSPKSGHDTVSWYQQALGQGPQFIFQYYEEEERQRGNFPDRFSGHQFPNYSSELNVNALLLGDSALYLCASSAPLSGSRADTQYFGPGTRLTVL.

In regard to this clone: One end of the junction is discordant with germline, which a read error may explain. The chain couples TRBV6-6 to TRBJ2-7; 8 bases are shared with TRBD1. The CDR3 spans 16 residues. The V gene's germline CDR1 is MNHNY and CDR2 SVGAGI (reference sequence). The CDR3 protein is CASSHSGRDRSYEQYF. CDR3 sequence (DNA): TGTGCCAGCAGTCACTCGGGGCGGGACAGGTCATACGAGCAGTACTTC.

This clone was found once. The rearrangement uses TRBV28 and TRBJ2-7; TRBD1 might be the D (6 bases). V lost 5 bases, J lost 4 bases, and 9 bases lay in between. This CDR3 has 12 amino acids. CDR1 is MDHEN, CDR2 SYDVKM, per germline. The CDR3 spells CASSRTVYEQYF. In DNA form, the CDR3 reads TGTGCCAGCAGTAGGACAGTATACGAGCAGTACTTC. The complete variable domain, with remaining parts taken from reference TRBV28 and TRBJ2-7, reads DVKVTQSSRYLVKRTGEKVFLECVQDMDHENMFWYRQDPGLGLRLIYFSYDVKMKEKGDIPEGYSVSREKKERFSLILESASTNQTSMYLCASSRTVYEQYFGPGTRLTVT.

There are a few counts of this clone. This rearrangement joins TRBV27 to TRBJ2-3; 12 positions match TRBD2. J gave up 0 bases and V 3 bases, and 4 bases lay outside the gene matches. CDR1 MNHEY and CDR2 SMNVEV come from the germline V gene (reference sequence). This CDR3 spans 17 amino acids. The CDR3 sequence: CASSFRTSGTSTDTQYF. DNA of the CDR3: TGTGCCAGCAGTTTCCGGACTAGCGGGACGAGCACAGATACGCAGTATTTT.

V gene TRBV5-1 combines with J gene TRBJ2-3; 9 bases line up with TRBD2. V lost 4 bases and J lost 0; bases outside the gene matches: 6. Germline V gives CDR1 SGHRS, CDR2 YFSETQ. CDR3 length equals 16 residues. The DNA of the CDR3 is TGCGCCAGCAGCCCTTTCACTAGCGGGAGCACAGATACGCAGTATTTT. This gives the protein CASSPFTSGSTDTQYF.

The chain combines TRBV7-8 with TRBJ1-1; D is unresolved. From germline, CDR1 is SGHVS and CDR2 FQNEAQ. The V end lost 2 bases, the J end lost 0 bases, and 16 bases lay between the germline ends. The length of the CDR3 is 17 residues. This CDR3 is CASSLRSGSSMNTEAFF. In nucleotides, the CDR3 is TGTGCCAGCAGCTTAAGGTCGGGTTCTTCTATGAACACTGAAGCTTTCTTT.

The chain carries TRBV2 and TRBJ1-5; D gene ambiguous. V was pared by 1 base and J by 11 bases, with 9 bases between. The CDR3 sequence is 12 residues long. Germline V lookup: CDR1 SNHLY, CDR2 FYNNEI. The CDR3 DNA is TGTGCCAGCAGTGAAGATGGCGGGACCCAGCATTTT. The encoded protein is CASSEDGGTQHF. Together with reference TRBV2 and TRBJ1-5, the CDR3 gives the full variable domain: EPEVTQTPSHQVTQMGQEVILRCVPISNHLYFYWYRQILGQKVEFLVSFYNNEISEKSEIFDDQFSVERPDGSNFTLKIRSTKLEDSAMYFCASSEDGGTQHFGDGTRLSIL.